This passage covers 2 T cell receptor beta chains from one sample sequenced in a study of T cell repertoires in cytomegalovirus infection. Which antigens these TCRs recognize remains unknown. TCRdb redid the calling of the reads with MiXCR, one entry per CDR3 protein. The sample shows about 920,000 distinct CDR3 sequences, roughly 30% of them seen only once. Sequenced material: cultured CD8+ T cells from PBMCs, taken from culture after CMV antigen stimulation. The receptors here all came from a human donor in good health (CMV status not recorded). Some clones in this sample may be carry-over from other donors' samples.

The chain combines TRBV6-5 with TRBJ2-7, with 7 bases lining up with TRBD1. The V gene end was trimmed by 2 bases and the J gene end by 4 bases; junction bases not matched to a gene: 8. CDR3 size: 15 residues. Germline V gives CDR1 MNHEY, CDR2 SVGAGI. The CDR3 region is CASSYGTDRQYEQYF. In DNA form, the CDR3 reads TGTGCCAGCAGTTACGGTACGGACAGGCAGTACGAGCAGTACTTC.

This chain uses TRBV19 with TRBJ2-3; weak D call: TRBD2 (5 bases). This CDR3 is built from 15 residues. Germline V gene data show CDR1 as LNHDA and CDR2 as SQIVND (reference sequence). V dropped 7 bases and J dropped 2 bases, with 16 bases sitting between them. CDR3 residues: CASMGEEPYTDTQYF. CDR3 DNA: TGTGCCAGTATGGGAGAGGAGCCATACACAGATACGCAGTATTTT.